This passage covers 10 T cell receptor beta chains from one sample sequenced in a study of Ad26.COV2.S vaccination and SARS-CoV-2 variants. The treatment is: over 15 received Ad26.COV2.S at low or high dose, single or two shots; five or six received placebo; per-sample allocation not given. Collection of the samples took place on day 63 after the first injection of vaccine or placebo. Clones were sequenced by immunoSEQ multiplex PCR, and TCRdb holds only the in-frame ones, with some missing. The data contain 350,000 to 450,000 clones, about 91% of them singletons. This specimen consisted of peripheral blood, obtained in a trial of Ad26.COV2.S vaccine versus placebo. The origin of the receptors is a person aged 18-60 years who received the Ad26.COV2.S COVID-19 vaccine or a placebo.

The chain uses TRBV6-2 or TRBV6-3 and TRBJ2-7; D is perhaps TRBD1 (5 bases). Trimming removed 2 bases from V and 2 bases from J, with 13 bases in between. The CDR3 consists of 15 residues. Germline V gene lookup returns CDR1 MNHEY and CDR2 SVGEGT. The CDR3 DNA follows: TGTGCCAGCAGTTACGGGGCTCAGGGCGCCTACGAGCAGTACTTC. It translates to CASSYGAQGAYEQYF.

This clone was seen a handful of times. The rearrangement links TRBV9 to TRBJ1-3; D possibly corresponds to TRBD1 (5 bases). V lost 2 bases, J lost 0 bases, and 9 bases lay in between. The CDR3 sequence is 15 residues long. The germline V gene encodes CDR1 SGDLS and CDR2 YYNGEE. CDR3 bases: TGTGCCAGCAGCGTCGGGACCTTCTCTGGAAACACCATATATTTT. As protein: CASSVGTFSGNTIYF.

V gene TRBV4-1 combines with J gene TRBJ1-5; perhaps TRBD1 as D (6 bases). The CDR3 contains 15 residues. The ends were cut back, 3 bases at V and 3 bases at J, with 12 bases in the middle. CDR1 and CDR2 (germline): MGHRA, YSYEKL. The CDR3 loop is CASSQGDRLNQPQHF. The CDR3 bases are TGCGCCAGCAGCCAGGGTGACAGGCTCAATCAGCCCCAGCATTTT.

This clone was observed once. The chain joins TRBV28 to TRBJ1-5; TRBD1 might be the D (6 bases). The CDR3 has 15 residues. Germline V CDR1 and CDR2: MDHEN, SYDVKM. The V end lost 7 bases, the J end lost 9 bases, and 22 bases lay between the germline ends. The CDR3 sequence: CASITGSLNQVPQHF. The CDR3 DNA sequence: TGTGCCAGCATCACAGGGAGCCTTAATCAGGTGCCCCAGCATTTT.

This clone was detected only once. This chain links TRBV30 with TRBJ2-1; TRBD2 aligns across 8 bases. The V gene's germline CDR1 is GTSNPN and CDR2 SVGIG (reference sequence). V trimming: 3 bases; J trimming: 9 bases; junction bases outside the gene matches: 7. The CDR3 totals 13 residues. The DNA of the CDR3 is TGTGCCTGGAGCACCGAAGCGGGAGTTGAGCAGTTCTTC. As protein: CAWSTEAGVEQFF.

Concerning this clone itself: The same CDR3 arises from other DNA sequences in this sample as well. The chain joins TRBV15 to TRBJ2-3; D uncertain. This CDR3 spans 14 amino acids. Germline values: CDR1 LNHNV, CDR2 YYDKDF (reference sequence). The V end was cut by 0 bases, the J end by 0 bases, with 4 bases between. CDR3 in DNA: TGTGCCACCAGCAGAGAAGGTAGCACAGATACGCAGTATTTT. Translating it yields CATSREGSTDTQYF.

The chain links TRBV7-3 to TRBJ2-2; 9 bases agree with TRBD2. CDR1 is SGHTA and CDR2 is FQGTGA in the germline V gene. This CDR3 has 16 amino acids. J lost 4 bases, V lost 5 bases, and 8 bases had no gene match. The chain's CDR3 is CASSPGAAGGTGELFF. CDR3 bases: TGTGCCAGCAGCCCCGGTGCAGCGGGAGGCACCGGGGAGCTGTTTTTT.

The genes are TRBV7-8 and TRBJ2-4; D assignment may be TRBD1 or TRBD2 (5 bases each). V lost 5 bases to trimming and J lost 7 bases, with 21 bases between them. Germline CDR1 is SGHVS and CDR2 is FQNEAQ. CDR3 length equals 16 residues. CDR3 in DNA: TGTGCCAGCAGCCTTGTGGGTGGGGGAGTAGGGAACATTCAGTACTTC. This sequence encodes CASSLVGGGVGNIQYF.

In DNA, the CDR3 is TGTGCCAGCAGCCCACGGGGCTCGAACACTGAAGCTTTCTTT. Translated: CASSPRGSNTEAFF. J is TRBJ1-1 and V is TRBV14; perhaps TRBD1 as D (5 bases). Germline CDR1 and CDR2: SGHDN and FVKESK. V lost 4 bases and J 1 base, leaving 10 bases between the germline ends. This CDR3 has 14 residues.

Notes on this clone: The sample has other DNA sequences that encode this CDR3 too. The J gene is TRBJ2-3, the V gene TRBV3-1 (or the pseudogene TRBV3-2); the D gene is possibly TRBD2 (5 bases). Germline CDR1 is LGHDT and CDR2 is YNNKEL (reference sequence). The germline V and J ends were trimmed by 3 bases and 1 base, with 5 bases remaining between them. The CDR3 loop spans 13 amino acids. This CDR3 is CASSQRGTDTQYF. CDR3 nucleotides: TGTGCCAGCAGCCAGCGGGGCACAGATACGCAGTATTTT.